One and the same sample provided the 13 T cell receptor beta chains below, sequenced in a study of vaccination effects on CD4 cells after COVID-19 (dated by TCRdb to the early 2020s). After around eleven days of culture, CD4+ T cells were isolated with the EasySep CD4+ T cell isolation kit. Their target antigens are unknown. Libraries came from the immunoSEQ multiplex PCR assay. In TCRdb, the immuneACCESS table is reduced to in-frame sequences with V and J assigned. These tables do not hold every clone; where another copy was compared, an unresolved V gene accounts for under half, and the others remain unexplained. The sample profile shows 35,000 to 40,000 clones; 65% to 85% of them were found once. The top ten clones comprise under 3% of the sample. The starting material was CD4+ T cells from PBMCs cultured without peptide, obtained before COVID-19 vaccination. The receptors come from a human donor who received a COVID-19 vaccine.

The chain joins TRBV5-5 to TRBJ1-6; D might be TRBD1 (6 bases). Germline V gives CDR1 SGHKS, CDR2 YYEKEE (reference sequence). V lost 0 bases and J 14 bases, leaving 21 bases between the germline ends. CDR3 size: 16 residues. Here the CDR3 DNA reads TGTGCCAGCAGCTTGGATTCCCTGGGGGCAAAAGTGGCCCTCCACTTT. Translation gives CASSLDSLGAKVALHF.

V is TRBV5-6 and J is TRBJ2-7, with D perhaps given as TRBD1 or TRBD2 (5 bases each). The CDR3 totals 13 residues. CDR1 is SGHDT, CDR2 YYEEEE, per germline. V was shortened by 4 bases and J by 7 bases, with 15 bases between the two germline ends. CDR3 nucleotides: TGTGCCAGCAGCCGAAGGGACGGCGGGGAGCAGTACTTC. Its protein product is CASSRRDGGEQYF.

This chain uses TRBV28 with TRBJ1-6; D is undetermined. There are 14 residues in the CDR3. V was trimmed by 7 bases and J by 2 bases, leaving 9 bases between them. Germline CDR1 is MDHEN and CDR2 is SYDVKM. This CDR3 is CASTPEPYNSPLHF. CDR3 nucleotides: TGTGCCAGCACCCCTGAGCCCTATAATTCACCCCTCCACTTT.

The gene calls are TRBV6-6 and TRBJ2-3; D may correspond to TRBD1 or TRBD2 (5 bases each). The CDR3 consists of 13 residues. The V gene's germline CDR1 is MNHNY and CDR2 SVGAGI (reference sequence). Trimming cost V 7 bases and J 4 bases, with 12 bases left between them. The CDR3 region has the DNA TGTGCCAGCATTCACGGGGCGGCAGATACGCAGTATTTT. Translated: CASIHGAADTQYF.

J is TRBJ2-3 and V is TRBV4-3, with a possible D match to TRBD2 (6 bases). The CDR3 sequence is 14 residues long. Trimming removed 0 bases at V and 9 bases at J, with 13 bases between. The V gene's germline CDR1 is LGHNA and CDR2 YSLEER. This chain's CDR3 is CASSQDVTGVTQYF. The CDR3 DNA reads as TGCGCCAGCAGCCAAGATGTGACGGGAGTCACGCAGTATTTT.

The CDR3 nucleotides are TGTGCCAGCAGCCCCAGAAATGGGGGCAGGGCATATGGCTACACCTTC. Protein product: CASSPRNGGRAYGYTF. This sequence joins TRBV2 and TRBJ1-2; D possibly corresponds to TRBD1 (6 bases). Germline loops: CDR1 SNHLY, CDR2 FYNNEI. The CDR3 sequence is 16 residues long. Trimming removed 6 bases from V and 5 bases from J, with 22 bases in between.

The chain recombines TRBV6-4 with TRBJ2-1; tentatively, D is TRBD1 or TRBD2 (5 bases each). Trimming took off 4 bases at V and 2 bases at J, with 9 bases between the two ends. In germline, CDR1 is MRHNA, CDR2 SNTAGT. The CDR3 runs to 14 residues. CDR3 residues: CASSAQGPYNEQFF. The CDR3 DNA reads as TGTGCCAGCAGTGCTCAGGGACCCTACAATGAGCAGTTCTTC.

The chain has TRBV19 and TRBJ1-1; 9 positions match TRBD1. CDR3 size: 14 residues. Germline values: CDR1 LNHDA, CDR2 SQIVND (reference sequence). The junction had 5 bases not matched to a gene; V was cut back by 5 bases and J by 4 bases. CDR3 nucleotides: TGTGCCAGTAGTTCGGGGACAGGGATCACTGAAGCTTTCTTT. It codes for CASSSGTGITEAFF.

This clone was observed a few times. V usage is TRBV5-1 and J usage is TRBJ1-2; TRBD1 matches at 8 bases. Per the germline V gene, CDR1 is SGHRS and CDR2 is YFSETQ. This CDR3 is built from 12 residues. The V segment lost 4 bases and the J segment 10 bases; nucleotides outside the gene matches: 6. CDR3 in DNA: TGCGCCAGCAGCCCACGGACAGGGACCTACACCTTC. It translates to CASSPRTGTYTF. Looking up the rest from reference TRBV5-1 and TRBJ1-2 gives the full variable domain: KAGVTQTPRYLIKTRGQQVTLSCSPISGHRSVSWYQQTPGQGLQFLFEYFSETQRNKGNFPGRFSGRQFSNSRSEMNVSTLELGDSALYLCASSPRTGTYTFGSGTRLTVV.

V and J are TRBV7-9 and TRBJ1-3; D gene ambiguous. There are 14 residues in the CDR3. Germline V gene sequence: CDR1 SEHNR, CDR2 FQNEAQ (reference sequence). V lost 1 base, J lost 2 bases, and 6 bases lay in between. CDR3 loop: CASSLENTGNTIYF. CDR3 DNA sequence: TGTGCCAGCAGCTTAGAAAACACTGGAAACACCATATATTTT.

The chain employs TRBV30 and TRBJ1-2; no reliable D call. CDR1 is GTSNPN and CDR2 is SVGIG in the germline V gene (reference sequence). The CDR3 loop spans 12 amino acids. V gave up 5 bases and J gave up 8 bases, with 15 bases separating them. The CDR3 loop reads CAWDYSKGGYTF. Here the CDR3 DNA reads TGTGCCTGGGACTATTCAAAAGGAGGCTACACCTTC.

The J gene is TRBJ1-1, the V gene TRBV18, with D uncertain. V was clipped by 3 bases and J by 1 base, with 9 bases between them. The CDR3 totals 14 residues. Looked up from germline, CDR1 is KGHSH and CDR2 is LQKENI. CDR3 in amino acids: CASSPGPQNTEAFF. The CDR3 nucleotides are TGTGCCAGCTCACCCGGGCCGCAGAACACTGAAGCTTTCTTT.

V gene TRBV9 combines with J gene TRBJ2-3; D is unresolved. Trimming removed 4 bases from V and 5 bases from J, with 14 bases in between. CDR3 size: 14 residues. Germline CDR1 reads SGDLS; CDR2 reads YYNGEE. The CDR3 reads CASSPMPLGDTQYF. The CDR3 region has the DNA TGTGCCAGCAGCCCGATGCCCCTCGGAGATACGCAGTATTTT.